This TCR beta chain was recorded in a study of read filtering for tumor transcriptome and immune sequencing. Study as a whole: After DNase treatment, RNA was made into whole-transcriptome libraries.

This clonotype was counted many times. From roughly 390 ng of RNA, a library with molecular barcoded alpha/delta and beta/gamma adaptors was made. From the reads, TCRdb called clonotypes with MiXCR, one entry per CDR3 protein. The table records tens of thousands of distinct CDR3 sequences, approximately 12% of them present only once. The CDR3 contains 17 residues. V was cut by 1 base and J by 2 bases, with 16 bases left in between. Germline assignment: CDR1 SGHKS and CDR2 YYEKEE (reference sequence). The sample consisted of a population of CD138-negative cells sorted from bone marrow. The source of this sequence is a donor older than 35 with multiple myeloma. This chain links TRBV5-5 with TRBJ2-1; possibly TRBD2 for D (6 bases). CDR3 amino acids: CASSLYRPGVAYNEQFF. CDR3 nucleotides: TGTGCCAGCAGCTTGTATCGTCCGGGAGTCGCCTACAATGAGCAGTTCTTC.